What follows are 21 T cell receptor beta chains derived from one specimen sequenced in a study of blood T cell repertoires in COVID-19. Libraries were prepared by immunoSEQ multiplex PCR; TCRdb keeps only in-frame clonotypes and omits some of them. The table lists about 120,000 clones, just over 90% of them singletons. The source material was peripheral blood. The receptors derive from a human donor with active COVID-19. The donor label of this sample is uncertain.

The chain couples TRBV6-4 to TRBJ2-7; 7 nucleotides line up with TRBD1. V lost 3 bases, J lost 6 bases, and 5 bases stayed unmatched. In germline, CDR1 is MRHNA, CDR2 SNTAGT. There are 13 residues in the CDR3. Here the CDR3 DNA reads TGTGCCAGCAGTGAGAAACAGGGGAGCGAGCAGTACTTC. It translates to CASSEKQGSEQYF.

The rearrangement joins TRBV4-1 to TRBJ1-4; no clear D gene. V was trimmed by 2 bases and J by 7 bases, leaving 17 bases between them. Germline V gene lookup returns CDR1 MGHRA and CDR2 YSYEKL. This CDR3 has 16 amino acids. CDR3: CASSQTTSRPGEKLFF. The CDR3, as DNA: TGCGCCAGCAGCCAAACGACGTCTAGGCCTGGTGAAAAACTGTTTTTT.

V gene TRBV6-2 or TRBV6-3 combines with J gene TRBJ1-2; 7 nucleotides agree with TRBD1. J gave up 4 bases and V 4 bases, and 12 bases lay outside the gene matches. The germline CDR1 and CDR2 sequences are MNHEY and SVGEGT. The CDR3 is 16 residues long. CDR3 sequence reads: CASSSELRQGIYGYTF. For the CDR3, the DNA is TGTGCCAGCAGTTCCGAGCTAAGACAGGGAATCTATGGCTACACCTTC.

This clone was seen just once. This sequence joins TRBV9 and TRBJ1-2; TRBD1 is a possible D gene (5 bases). V lost 4 bases, J lost 0 bases, and 10 bases lay in between. Germline CDR1 is SGDLS and CDR2 is YYNGEE. There are 14 residues in the CDR3. The CDR3 is CASSRGLTNYGYTF. In nucleotides, the CDR3 is TGTGCCAGCAGCAGGGGCCTCACTAACTATGGCTACACCTTC.

The chain couples TRBV19 to TRBJ1-3; maybe TRBD1 (6 bases). The CDR3 sequence is 17 residues long. From germline, CDR1 is LNHDA and CDR2 SQIVND (reference sequence). V shed 4 bases and J shed 0 bases, with 16 bases lying between them. The CDR3 is CASSTPGTPSSGNTIYF. The CDR3 DNA follows: TGTGCCAGTAGTACCCCCGGGACACCGAGCTCTGGAAACACCATATATTTT. The whole variable domain, filled in from reference TRBV19 and TRBJ1-3, reads DGGITQSPKYLFRKEGQNVTLSCEQNLNHDAMYWYRQDPGQGLRLIYYSQIVNDFQKGDIAEGYSVSREKKESFPLTVTSAQKNPTAFYLCASSTPGTPSSGNTIYFGEGSWLTVV.

The chain links TRBV5-4 to TRBJ1-1; D not certain. The CDR3 has 13 amino acids. V lost 1 base, J lost 11 bases, and 15 bases lay in between. CDR1 is SGHNT and CDR2 is YYREEE in the germline V gene (reference sequence). CDR3 DNA sequence: TGTGCCAGCAGCTTGAGCGGTTGGGGTAGGGCTTTCTTT. Its translation: CASSLSGWGRAFF.

About this clone: Other DNA sequences in the same sample also yield this CDR3. The chain combines TRBV7-6 with TRBJ1-5; 9 bases map to TRBD1. V trimming: 5 bases; J trimming: 0 bases; junction bases outside the gene matches: 8. This CDR3 has 17 amino acids. Germline V gene data show CDR1 as SGHVS and CDR2 as FNYEAQ. This CDR3 reads CASSPRTGAYSNQPQHF. The CDR3 region has the DNA TGTGCCAGCAGCCCCCGGACAGGGGCGTATAGCAATCAGCCCCAGCATTTT. Based on the CDR3 plus reference TRBV7-6 and TRBJ1-5, the full variable domain is GAGVSQSPRYKVTKRGQDVALRCDPISGHVSLYWYRQALGQGPEFLTYFNYEAQQDKSGLPNDRFSAERPEGSISTLTIQRTEQRDSAMYRCASSPRTGAYSNQPQHFGDGTRLSIL.

This clone was counted once. J is TRBJ1-2 and V is TRBV27; D possibly corresponds to TRBD1 (6 bases). Germline CDR1 reads MNHEY; CDR2 reads SMNVEV (reference sequence). V lost 2 bases to trimming and J lost 3 bases, with 13 bases between them. The CDR3 loop spans 15 amino acids. The CDR3 sequence: CASSLIQGPDYGYTF. The CDR3 DNA follows: TGTGCCAGCAGTTTAATTCAGGGGCCGGACTATGGCTACACCTTC.

With respect to this clone: This likely comes from a read error, as the CDR3 has no conserved phenylalanine or tryptophan at its end. The DNA is omitted, as the CDR3 cannot be located on it reliably, and the CDR3 follows TCRdb's listing. The chain links TRBV6-2 or TRBV6-3 to TRBJ2-7; TRBD2, the D gene given by the table, was not confirmed from the DNA. Inclusive of both ends, the CDR3 amounts to 11 amino acids. Germline-derived CDR1 and CDR2 are MNHEY and SVGEGT. CDR3 in amino acids: CASSSVAGRAL.

V usage is TRBV6-6 and J usage is TRBJ2-5; D might be TRBD1 (6 bases). From germline, CDR1 is MNHNY and CDR2 SVGAGI (reference sequence). The CDR3 loop spans 16 amino acids. Deletions cut 0 bases from V and 4 bases from J, with 15 bases between. The CDR3 region is CASSYSGKIGGETQYF. For the CDR3, the DNA is TGTGCCAGCAGTTACTCCGGGAAAATAGGGGGAGAGACCCAGTACTTC.

The V call is TRBV7-9, the J call TRBJ1-2; 7 bases are a match to TRBD1. CDR1 is SEHNR, CDR2 FQNEAQ, per germline (reference sequence). With V trimmed by 5 bases and J by 4 bases, 10 bases remained unmatched. The CDR3 covers 15 residues. CDR3 amino acids: CASSPHEGASYGYTF. CDR3 DNA: TGTGCCAGCAGCCCCCACGAGGGGGCGTCCTATGGCTACACCTTC. The variable domain in full, completed from reference TRBV7-9 and TRBJ1-2, reads DTGVSQNPRHKITKRGQNVTFRCDPISEHNRLYWYRQTLGQGPEFLTYFQNEAQLEKSRLLSDRFSAERPKGSFSTLEIQRTEQGDSAMYLCASSPHEGASYGYTFGSGTRLTVV.

The rearrangement links TRBV15 to TRBJ2-7, with 7 bases aligning to TRBD1. Looked up from germline, CDR1 is LNHNV and CDR2 is YYDKDF (reference sequence). With 5 bases clipped from V and 3 bases from J, the junction kept 10 bases outside the gene matches. CDR3 length: 15 amino acids. Here the CDR3 DNA reads TGTGCCACCAGCGGTTACAGGGGATCGGACTACGAGCAGTACTTC. This translates into CATSGYRGSDYEQYF. Together with reference TRBV15 and TRBJ2-7, the CDR3 gives the full variable domain: DAMVIQNPRYQVTQFGKPVTLSCSQTLNHNVMYWYQQKSSQAPKLLFHYYDKDFNNEADTPDNFQSRRPNTSFCFLDIRSPGLGDTAMYLCATSGYRGSDYEQYFGPGTRLTVT.

The chain uses TRBV5-1 and TRBJ1-6, with D uncertain. CDR1 and CDR2 (germline): SGHRS, YFSETQ. The CDR3 extends over 16 amino acids. Trimming took off 0 bases at V and 9 bases at J, with 16 bases between the two ends. The DNA for the CDR3 is TGCGCCAGCAGCTTGGAAGGTAACAGCTTCGGTTCACCCCTCCACTTT. As protein: CASSLEGNSFGSPLHF.

Only a few counts were recorded for this clone. The chain couples TRBV28 to TRBJ1-2, with a possible D match to TRBD1 (6 bases). The V and J ends lost 6 bases and 7 bases respectively, with 15 bases between them. The CDR3 sequence is 13 residues long. The germline V gene encodes CDR1 MDHEN and CDR2 SYDVKM. CDR3 in amino acids: CASSTTGPRGYTF. CDR3 sequence (DNA): TGTGCCAGCAGCACCACAGGGCCCCGTGGCTACACCTTC.

The chain recombines TRBV5-4 with TRBJ1-2, with 8 positions matching TRBD1. In germline, CDR1 is SGHNT, CDR2 YYREEE (reference sequence). The CDR3 has 15 residues. V lost 8 bases, J lost 3 bases, and 12 bases stayed unmatched. CDR3 sequence (DNA): TGTGCCAGGGGTGGGCCCAGGGGGCGCGACTATGGCTACACCTTC. It specifies CARGGPRGRDYGYTF. The full variable domain, its missing parts supplied by reference TRBV5-4 and TRBJ1-2, is ETGVTQSPTHLIKTRGQQVTLRCSSQSGHNTVSWYQQALGQGPQFIFQYYREEENGRGNFPPRFSGLQFPNYSSELNVNALELDDSALYLCARGGPRGRDYGYTFGSGTRLTVV.

About this clone: A read error may account for a junction end that differs from germline. The chain couples TRBV3-1 (or the pseudogene TRBV3-2) to TRBJ1-3; no reliable D call. Germline CDR1 is LGHDT and CDR2 is YNNKEL (reference sequence). This CDR3 is 14 amino acids long. The CDR3 region has the DNA TGTGCCAGCAGTCAAGCTAAGTCTGGAAACACCATATATTTT. Protein product: CASSQAKSGNTIYF.

V is TRBV11-2 and J is TRBJ1-6; D is uncertain. Deletions cut 4 bases from V and 9 bases from J, with 16 bases between. Germline V CDR1 and CDR2: SGHAT, FQNNGV. This CDR3 spans 15 amino acids. The DNA of the CDR3 is TGTGCCAGCAGCTCCCCCCGGGCTCGGGGTTCACCCCTCCACTTT. The encoded protein is CASSSPRARGSPLHF.

This clone occurred once. The chain uses TRBV6-5 and TRBJ1-2; TRBD1 matches at 11 bases. Unmatched junction bases numbered 5, after V lost 1 base and J lost 7 bases. The CDR3 has 15 amino acids. CDR1 MNHEY and CDR2 SVGAGI come from the germline V gene. The CDR3 region is CASSYLRDRGVGYTF. CDR3 DNA: TGTGCCAGCAGTTACTTGAGGGACAGGGGGGTTGGCTACACCTTC.

Only one count was recorded for this clone. The chain joins TRBV6-5 to TRBJ2-2, with D unresolved. Trimming left V 3 bases short and J 0 bases short, with 8 bases between. Per the germline V gene, CDR1 is MNHEY and CDR2 is SVGAGI. The CDR3 has 15 amino acids. In DNA form, the CDR3 reads TGTGCCAGCAGTTATGGCAGGACGAACACCGGGGAGCTGTTTTTT. Translating it yields CASSYGRTNTGELFF.

As DNA, the CDR3 is TGTGCCAGCAGTGAAGACAGGGGGCAGGGTGGCTACACCTTC. Translated: CASSEDRGQGGYTF. The chain employs TRBV6-1 and TRBJ1-2, with 9 nucleotides matching TRBD1. The CDR3 runs to 14 residues. The trim removed 1 base at V and 7 bases at J, leaving 4 bases unmatched. CDR1 is MNHNS, CDR2 SASEGT, per germline.

DNA of the CDR3: TGTGCCAGCAGCCAAGTGGGGAGCTCCTATAATTCACCCCTCCACTTT. This translates into CASSQVGSSYNSPLHF. This chain uses TRBV14 with TRBJ1-6, with no clear D. There are 16 residues in the CDR3. V lost 1 base and J lost 0, with 7 bases in between. CDR1 and CDR2 from the germline V gene are SGHDN and FVKESK. The full variable domain, rest sourced from reference TRBV14 and TRBJ1-6, is EAGVTQFPSHSVIEKGQTVTLRCDPISGHDNLYWYRRVMGKEIKFLLHFVKESKQDESGMPNNRFLAERTGGTYSTLKVQPAELEDSGVYFCASSQVGSSYNSPLHFGNGTRLTVT.